This T cell receptor beta chain was recorded in a study of blood T cell repertoires in COVID-19. Study-wide background: Samples of COVID-19 (acute and convalescent) were obtained from the United States, Italy and Spain. Sample material is recorded as cDNA or gDNA derived from T cells, B-cell-depleted T cells, or PBMCs.

Trimming removed 4 bases at V and 0 bases at J, with 10 bases between. The germline CDR1 and CDR2 sequences are LNHDA and SQIVND (reference sequence). The CDR3 consists of 15 residues. Some clones are missing from TCRdb's copy, which holds only in-frame ones; the method was immunoSEQ multiplex PCR. The sample lists 250,000 to 350,000 clones, around 90% occurring once. Participants were aged roughly 18 to 90 years, lived in over 20 US areas, and enrolled virtually. Allocation to cohorts depended on clinical history reported by the participants. Material: PBMCs or T cells enriched from blood (not recorded which). The chain joins TRBV19 to TRBJ1-3, with D possibly being TRBD1 (5 bases). This receptor was obtained from a woman aged 18-29 years with acute COVID-19. This CDR3 is CASSTQQGSGNTIYF. The CDR3 nucleotides are TGTGCCAGTAGTACTCAGCAGGGCTCTGGAAACACCATATATTTT.